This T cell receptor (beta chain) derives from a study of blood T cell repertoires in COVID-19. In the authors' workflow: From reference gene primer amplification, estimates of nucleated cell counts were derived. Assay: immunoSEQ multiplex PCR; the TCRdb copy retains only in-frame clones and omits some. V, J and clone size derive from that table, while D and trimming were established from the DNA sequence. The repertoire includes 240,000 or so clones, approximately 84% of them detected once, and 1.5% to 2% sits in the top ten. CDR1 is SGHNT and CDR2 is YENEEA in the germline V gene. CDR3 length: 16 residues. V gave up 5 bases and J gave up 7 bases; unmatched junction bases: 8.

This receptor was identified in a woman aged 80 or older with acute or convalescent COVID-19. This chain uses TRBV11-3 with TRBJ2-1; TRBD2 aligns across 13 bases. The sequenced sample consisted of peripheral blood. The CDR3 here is CASSLTSGGAWNEQFF. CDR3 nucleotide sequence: TGTGCCAGCAGCCTCACTAGCGGGGGGGCCTGGAATGAGCAGTTCTTC.